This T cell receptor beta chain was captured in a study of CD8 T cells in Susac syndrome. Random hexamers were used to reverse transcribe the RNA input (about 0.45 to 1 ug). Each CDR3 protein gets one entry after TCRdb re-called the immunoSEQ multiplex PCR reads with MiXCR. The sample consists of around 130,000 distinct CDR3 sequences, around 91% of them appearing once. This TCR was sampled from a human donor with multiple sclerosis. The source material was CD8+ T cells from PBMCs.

The CDR3 is CAISDSGANTGELFF. The CDR3 DNA sequence: TGTGCCATCAGTGACTCCGGGGCGAACACCGGGGAGCTGTTTTTT. J is TRBJ2-2 and V is TRBV10-3; possibly TRBD2 for D (5 bases). This CDR3 has 15 residues. Trimming took off 3 bases at V and 0 bases at J, with 8 bases between the two ends. From germline, CDR1 is ENHRY and CDR2 SYGVKD.